This T cell receptor beta chain originates from a study of T cells after posttransplantation cyclophosphamide. Treatment was busulfan-fludarabine conditioning, a marrow graft, and cyclophosphamide on days +3 and +4. Findings of the study overall: TRB overlap between skin or GI tissue T cells and blood was limited. Recipient CMV seropositivity and CMV reactivation strongly tracked TRB clonality. Later post-transplant blood repertoires were often dominated by donor CD8+ memory clones.

In regard to this clone: Its specificity is unknown.

Produced via immunoSEQ multiplex PCR; TCRdb's table is partial and in-frame only. The sample records 11,000 or so clones, around nine tenths being singletons. CDR1 and CDR2 from the germline V gene are SGHVS and FNYEAQ. Between the trimmed V and J ends, which lost 1 base and 1 base, there was a span of 10 bases. This CDR3 has 15 amino acids. The receptor comes from a female patient between 25 and 45 years old who received an allogeneic stem cell transplant from an unrelated donor, was CMV-positive, and had no GVHD. The T cells may partly be graft donor cells. The chain employs TRBV7-6 and TRBJ1-1; D not resolved. The source was PBMCs, collected after allogeneic stem cell transplant with posttransplant cyclophosphamide. The CDR3 nucleotides are TGTGCCAGCAGCTTAGACGATGAGGCGAACACTGAAGCTTTCTTT. This codes for CASSLDDEANTEAFF. Based on the CDR3 plus reference TRBV7-6 and TRBJ1-1, the full variable domain is GAGVSQSPRYKVTKRGQDVALRCDPISGHVSLYWYRQALGQGPEFLTYFNYEAQQDKSGLPNDRFSAERPEGSISTLTIQRTEQRDSAMYRCASSLDDEANTEAFFGQGTRLTVV.